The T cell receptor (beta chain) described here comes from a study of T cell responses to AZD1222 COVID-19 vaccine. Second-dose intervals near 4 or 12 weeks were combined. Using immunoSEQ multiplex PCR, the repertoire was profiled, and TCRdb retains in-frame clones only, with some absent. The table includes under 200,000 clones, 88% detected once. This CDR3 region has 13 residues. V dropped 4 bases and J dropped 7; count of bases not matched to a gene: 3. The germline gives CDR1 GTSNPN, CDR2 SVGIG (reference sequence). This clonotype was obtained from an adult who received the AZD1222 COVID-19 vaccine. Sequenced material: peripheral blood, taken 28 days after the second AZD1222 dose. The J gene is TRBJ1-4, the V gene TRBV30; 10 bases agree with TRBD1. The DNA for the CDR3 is TGTGCCTGGATACGGACAGGGGGTGAAAAACTGTTTTTT. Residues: CAWIRTGGEKLFF.